These 14 T cell receptor beta chains came from one sample sequenced in a study of T-cell memory formation after mild COVID-19. TCRdb fed the 5' RACE reads into MiXCR, producing one record per CDR3 protein. Among about 140,000 distinct CDR3 sequences listed, 13% to 15% were seen once. Sequenced sample: PBMCs or a T cell subset sorted from them (not recorded which). All receptors come from an adult woman who had mild COVID-19 (a few samples of this study predate the infection). Cell type and time point are not known.

The sample holds many counts of this clonotype. The J gene is TRBJ1-3, the V gene TRBV6-2 or TRBV6-3; D gene uncertain. The germline V gene encodes CDR1 MNHEY and CDR2 SVGEGT. V was trimmed by 3 bases and J by 4 bases, leaving 16 bases between them. The CDR3 consists of 16 residues. The CDR3 loop reads CASSYPMGSEGNTIYF. The CDR3 DNA sequence: TGTGCCAGCAGTTATCCCATGGGCAGCGAAGGAAACACCATATATTTT.

In DNA, the CDR3 is TGTGCCAGCAGCTTAGACTATCAAACGGAGACCCAGTACTTC. This sequence encodes CASSLDYQTETQYF. The V call is TRBV7-9, the J call TRBJ2-5; D unresolved. Between the trimmed V and J ends, which lost 1 base and 5 bases, there was a span of 11 bases. Per germline, CDR1 SEHNR and CDR2 FQNEAQ (reference sequence). The CDR3 is made up of 14 amino acids.

This clonotype was observed a few times. This chain uses TRBV29-1 with TRBJ1-1; D is unresolved. The CDR3 spans 13 residues. In germline, CDR1 is SQVTM, CDR2 ANQGSEA. Trimming removed 7 bases at V and 0 bases at J, with 12 bases between. The CDR3 DNA is TGCAGCGCCCTGGCGGGCATGAACACTGAAGCTTTCTTT. Amino acid sequence: CSALAGMNTEAFF.

A few counts support this clonotype. The V gene is TRBV6-6, the J gene TRBJ2-5; 8 bases fit TRBD2. V was pared by 4 bases and J by 4 bases, with 11 bases of the junction left unmatched. Per germline, CDR1 MNHNY and CDR2 SVGAGI (reference sequence). This CDR3 spans 16 amino acids. The CDR3 bases are TGTGCCAGCAGTTCCCCAGGGACTAGTGAGAGAGAGACCCAGTACTTC. It yields the protein CASSSPGTSERETQYF.

The chain is built from TRBV12-3 or TRBV12-4 and TRBJ1-1, with D unresolved. CDR3 size: 13 residues. Deletions cut 5 bases from V and 5 bases from J, with 12 bases between. CDR3 nucleotide sequence: TGTGCCAGCAGTATAGTAGGGAAAACTGAAGCTTTCTTT. It specifies CASSIVGKTEAFF.

This chain connects TRBV11-2 to TRBJ2-5; D perhaps matches TRBD2 (5 bases). The CDR3 runs to 13 residues. The V gene lost 4 bases and the J gene lost 5 bases, with 11 bases spanning the gap. The V gene's germline CDR1 is SGHAT and CDR2 FQNNGV. CDR3 nucleotides: TGTGCCAGCAGCTCCCTAACGGGGGAGACCCAGTACTTC. Protein product: CASSSLTGETQYF.

The table lists this clonotype with a few counts. J is TRBJ2-7 and V is TRBV5-1, with TRBD1 matching over 8 bases. J gave up 3 bases and V 0 bases, and 5 bases lay outside the gene matches. The CDR3 covers 15 residues. CDR1 and CDR2 from the germline V gene are SGHRS and YFSETQ. CDR3 DNA: TGCGCCAGCAGCTTGGGGGCAGGGGGCTTCTACGAGCAGTACTTC. This codes for CASSLGAGGFYEQYF.

This clonotype was seen a handful of times. V usage is TRBV7-8 and J usage is TRBJ2-2, with TRBD1 matching 7 bases. The V gene's germline CDR1 is SGHVS and CDR2 FQNEAQ. The CDR3 runs to 18 residues. V lost 3 bases, J lost 4 bases, and 14 bases stayed unmatched. CDR3 in amino acids: CASSFPPSGTAVTGELFF. Written as DNA, the CDR3 is TGTGCCAGCAGCTTTCCCCCCTCCGGGACAGCAGTCACCGGGGAGCTGTTTTTT.

The rearrangement uses TRBV4-1 and TRBJ1-1, with D possibly TRBD1 on 5 matching bases. Trimming left V 2 bases short and J 0 bases short, with 19 bases between. The CDR3 extends over 18 amino acids. Germline-derived CDR1 and CDR2 are MGHRA and YSYEKL. The CDR3 region is CASSQKSPPSTVNTEAFF. The CDR3 DNA is TGCGCCAGCAGCCAAAAGAGTCCCCCCTCGACAGTGAACACTGAAGCTTTCTTT.

The V call is TRBV5-1, the J call TRBJ1-1; possibly TRBD1 for D (5 bases). The CDR3 is 17 residues long. Trimming took off 0 bases at V and 7 bases at J, with 22 bases between the two ends. Germline assignment: CDR1 SGHRS and CDR2 YFSETQ. The CDR3 nucleotides read TGCGCCAGCAGCTTGGACCGCGGACCGGGACCTGAGGATGAAGCTTTCTTT. The encoded protein is CASSLDRGPGPEDEAFF.

The genes are TRBV7-2 and TRBJ2-1; D is possibly TRBD2 (6 bases). Trimming shortened V by 6 bases and J by 0 bases, and 15 bases separated the two germline ends. Per the germline V gene, CDR1 is SGHTA and CDR2 is FQGNSA. This CDR3 region has 16 residues. CDR3 sequence reads: CASSFRELNSYNEQFF. CDR3 bases: TGTGCCAGCAGTTTCCGGGAGCTCAACTCCTACAATGAGCAGTTCTTC.

This chain links TRBV5-4 with TRBJ1-1; no clear D gene. Trimming pared 0 bases from V and 1 base from J, leaving 10 bases between. Germline V gene data show CDR1 as SGHNT and CDR2 as YYREEE (reference sequence). The CDR3 loop spans 15 amino acids. CDR3 protein: CASSLEVGWNTEAFF. DNA of the CDR3: TGTGCCAGCAGCTTGGAGGTGGGATGGAACACTGAAGCTTTCTTT.

The table lists this clonotype with a few counts. V is TRBV24-1 and J is TRBJ2-1, with a possible D match to TRBD2 (5 bases). The V end was cut by 0 bases, the J end by 6 bases, with 8 bases between. CDR1 is KGHDR and CDR2 is SFDVKD in the germline V gene. The CDR3 totals 14 residues. The chain's CDR3 is CATSDLLRGNEQFF. The DNA for the CDR3 is TGTGCCACCAGTGATTTGCTACGGGGCAATGAGCAGTTCTTC.

The gene calls are TRBV20-1 and TRBJ2-5; a weak D match, TRBD2 (7 bases). Germline CDR1 is DFQATT and CDR2 is SNEGSKA (reference sequence). The CDR3 runs to 16 residues. Between the trimmed V and J ends, which lost 6 bases and 4 bases, there was a span of 24 bases. CDR3 protein: CSAPGTEGGAGETQYF. CDR3 coding DNA: TGCAGTGCCCCTGGCACCGAGGGGGGGGCAGGAGAGACCCAGTACTTC.